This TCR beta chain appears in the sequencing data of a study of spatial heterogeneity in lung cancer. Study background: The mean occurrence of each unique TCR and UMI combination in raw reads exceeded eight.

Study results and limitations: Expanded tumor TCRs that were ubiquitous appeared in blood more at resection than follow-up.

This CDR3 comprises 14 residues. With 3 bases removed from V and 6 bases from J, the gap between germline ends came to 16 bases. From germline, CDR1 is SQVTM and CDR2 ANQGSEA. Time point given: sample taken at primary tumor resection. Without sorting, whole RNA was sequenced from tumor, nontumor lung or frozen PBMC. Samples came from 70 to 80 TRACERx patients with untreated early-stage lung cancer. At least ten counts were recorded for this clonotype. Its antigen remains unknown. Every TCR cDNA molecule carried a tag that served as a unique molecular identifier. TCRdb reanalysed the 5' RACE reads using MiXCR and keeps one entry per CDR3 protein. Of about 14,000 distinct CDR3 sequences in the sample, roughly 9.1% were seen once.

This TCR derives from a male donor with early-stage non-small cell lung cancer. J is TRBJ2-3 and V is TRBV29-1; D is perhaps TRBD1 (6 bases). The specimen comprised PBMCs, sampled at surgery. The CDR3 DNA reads TGCAGCGTTGAGGGACATAGAACTTTGGATACGCAGTATTTT. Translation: CSVEGHRTLDTQYF.